Only a few counts were recorded for the clone carrying this T cell receptor beta chain. Antigen specificity is unknown. RNA transcripts yielded amplified TCR beta CDR3 regions. The HTBI primer set served for first-round RT-PCR of the TCR CDR3. Each CDR3 protein is one row after TCRdb ran MiXCR on the multiplex PCR reads. The sample gives approximately 210,000 distinct CDR3 sequences, roughly 17% of which show up once; 50% is in the top ten. Hyperthyroidism of Graves' type that showed no ophthalmopathy progression within 18 months was stable. Disease duration under 2 months; hyperthyroidism patients were aged 18 to 65. Extraction of PBMCs used under 13 ml of fresh peripheral blood. Trimming shortened V by 6 bases and J by 2 bases, and 14 bases separated the two germline ends. CDR3 length: 15 amino acids. Germline CDR1 and CDR2: MDHEN and SYDVKM. This sample is part of a study of T cells in Graves' hyperthyroidism and ophthalmopathy. Study-wide results and caveats: Expanded thyroid clonotypes (above 0.001) were mostly also found in blood.

The specimen was blood. The chain couples TRBV28 to TRBJ1-5; D possibly corresponds to TRBD1 (6 bases). The sequence was obtained from a man aged 50 to 60 with Graves' hyperthyroidism. The CDR3 DNA sequence: TGTGCCAGCAGGAGAGGGGGTGGAGGCAATCAGCCCCAGCATTTT. It is translated as CASRRGGGGNQPQHF.